This T cell receptor beta chain was sequenced during a study of cytomegalovirus exposure and HLA in healthy donors. Study context: The approximately 120 validation repertoires used the same platform as the roughly 670 first-cohort repertoires (as reported by a later analysis).

TCRdb's copy holds only in-frame clones and misses some; the assay was immunoSEQ multiplex PCR. The sample has roughly 300,000 clones; 70% to 90% are singletons. From germline, CDR1 is MNHEY and CDR2 SVGAGI. The CDR3 consists of 14 residues. The V and J ends lost 5 bases and 7 bases respectively, with 12 bases between them. V gene TRBV6-5 combines with J gene TRBJ1-6; no firm D call. The clonotype originates from a woman in her late teens or twenties in good health and CMV-seronegative. Sequenced input: PBMCs. The chain's CDR3 is CASSEQSNNSPLHF. The CDR3 DNA sequence: TGTGCCAGCAGTGAACAGTCAAACAATTCACCCCTCCACTTT.